The 9 T cell receptor beta chains below come from one sample, sequenced in a study of blood T cell repertoires in COVID-19. Assay used: immunoSEQ multiplex PCR; TCRdb lists only in-frame clones, some missing. The sample shows roughly 120,000 clones, around 87% of them seen only once. Material for sequencing was peripheral blood. The source is a woman in her 70s with acute or convalescent COVID-19.

This chain links TRBV4-1 with TRBJ2-7, with 7 bases matching TRBD1. Germline-derived CDR1 and CDR2 are MGHRA and YSYEKL. V gave up 4 bases and J gave up 2 bases; unmatched junction bases: 5. The CDR3 totals 14 residues. The CDR3 DNA is TGCGCCAGCAGCCCGAGACAGGGAACCTACGAGCAGTACTTC. It yields the protein CASSPRQGTYEQYF.

This clone was recorded only once. The chain joins TRBV2 to TRBJ1-1; the match to TRBD1 covers 10 bases. Germline CDR1 and CDR2: SNHLY and FYNNEI. The CDR3 runs to 16 residues. J was trimmed by 1 base and V by 4 bases; bases with no gene match: 6. The DNA of the CDR3 is TGTGCCAGCAGTGTGGGACAGGGGCTACCGAACACTGAAGCTTTCTTT. This gives the protein CASSVGQGLPNTEAFF.

The table lists this clone with a count of one. The sample contains more than one DNA sequence encoding this CDR3. The chain couples TRBV10-1 to TRBJ2-3; 11 bases map to TRBD2. This CDR3 is 16 amino acids long. The V gene's germline CDR1 is WNHNN and CDR2 SYGVQD (reference sequence). V was clipped by 0 bases and J by 6 bases; unmatched bases: 5. CDR3 coding DNA: TGCGCCAGCAGTGAGTCTAGCGGGGGGGCATCGGATACGCAGTATTTT. It codes for CASSESSGGASDTQYF.

The V and J genes are TRBV29-1 and TRBJ1-1, with no clear D. This CDR3 region has 12 residues. Per the germline V gene, CDR1 is SQVTM and CDR2 is ANQGSEA. Trimming removed 4 bases from V and 5 bases from J, with 11 bases in between. For the CDR3, the DNA is TGCAGCGTTGCGGTTCTCGAAACTGAAGCTTTCTTT. It encodes CSVAVLETEAFF.

The rearrangement links TRBV3-1 (or the pseudogene TRBV3-2) to TRBJ1-4, with D unresolved. V was cut by 4 bases and J by 7 bases, with 13 bases left in between. CDR1 is LGHDT, CDR2 YNNKEL, per germline (reference sequence). The CDR3 is made up of 14 amino acids. The CDR3 DNA reads as TGTGCCAGCAGCCCAACGGCGGCGGCTGAAAAACTGTTTTTT. Translation gives CASSPTAAAEKLFF.

V is TRBV19 and J is TRBJ1-2; 7 nucleotides line up with TRBD1. V gave up 1 base and J gave up 2 bases; unmatched junction bases: 7. The germline V gene encodes CDR1 LNHDA and CDR2 SQIVND (reference sequence). This CDR3 spans 16 amino acids. The CDR3 bases are TGTGCCAGTAGTATAGGAGGGACAGCTGGGAACTATGGCTACACCTTC. This codes for CASSIGGTAGNYGYTF.

As concerns this clone: One end of the junction fails to match germline, which may point to a read error. The CDR3 DNA reads as TGTGCCTGGAGTCAGCAGGGAAACTCTGGAAACACCTTATATTTT. Translation: CAWSQQGNSGNTLYF. V and J are TRBV30 and TRBJ1-3; possible D gene TRBD1, 5 bases. This CDR3 is 15 amino acids long. Germline lookup yields CDR1 GTSNPN and CDR2 SVGIG (reference sequence).

This chain connects TRBV19 to TRBJ1-5; TRBD1 aligns across 8 bases. Trimming cost V 3 bases and J 5 bases; bases outside gene matches: 9. The V gene's germline CDR1 is LNHDA and CDR2 SQIVND (reference sequence). This CDR3 is 16 amino acids long. The CDR3 bases are TGTGCCAGTAGTATCTCTGGTACAGGGGGGTATCAGCCCCAGCATTTT. Its protein product is CASSISGTGGYQPQHF.

V and J are TRBV6-2 or TRBV6-3 and TRBJ1-4; 9 positions match TRBD1. The CDR3 runs to 18 residues. Germline V lookup: CDR1 MNHEY, CDR2 SVGEGT. Trimming at V came to 6 bases and at J to 0 bases, leaving 11 bases not matched to a gene. CDR3 amino acids: CASSDTGGRRATNEKLFF. CDR3 bases: TGTGCCAGCAGCGATACAGGGGGCAGGAGGGCAACTAATGAAAAACTGTTTTTT.